The present T cell receptor beta chain was sequenced within a study of blood T cell repertoires in COVID-19. Study-level information: COVID-19 samples, acute and convalescent, were from the United States, Italy and Spain. PBMCs, B-cell-depleted T cells, or T cells were the source of the cDNA or gDNA that made up the material.

The CDR3 spans 16 residues. With V trimmed by 2 bases and J by 6 bases, 9 bases remained unmatched. Germline V lookup: CDR1 ENHRY, CDR2 SYGVKD. Per the original methods: It was from reference gene primer amplification that nucleated cell counts were estimated. The method was immunoSEQ multiplex PCR; TCRdb's version includes in-frame clones alone and lacks a portion of them. Clone size and the V and J calls come from that table; the DNA yielded D and trimming. The profile shows under 400,000 clones, roughly 89% of them singletons. The chain joins TRBV10-3 to TRBJ2-7; 11 nucleotides match TRBD2. This receptor was obtained from a man younger than 35 with active or convalescent COVID-19. The sample consisted of peripheral blood. CDR3 sequence: CAISETITSGSLEQYF. The CDR3 region has the DNA TGTGCCATCAGTGAGACCATCACTAGCGGGAGTCTCGAGCAGTACTTC.